The 5 T cell receptor beta chains below come from one sample, sequenced in a study of T cell responses to AZD1222 COVID-19 vaccine. Produced via immunoSEQ multiplex PCR; TCRdb's table is partial and in-frame only. This table holds roughly 150,000 clones, 90% found once. Sequencing was performed on peripheral blood, taken 28 days after the second AZD1222 dose. The receptors here all came from an adult who received the AZD1222 COVID-19 vaccine.

The rearrangement joins TRBV4-2 to TRBJ1-4, with no clear D. Trimming removed 3 bases from V and 0 bases from J, with 14 bases in between. CDR1 and CDR2 (germline): LGHNA, YNFKEQ. The CDR3 has 17 amino acids. CDR3 coding DNA: TGTGCCAGCAGCCATCGTCCCGTAGCTGCAACTAATGAAAAACTGTTTTTT. It yields the protein CASSHRPVAATNEKLFF.

The chain carries TRBV19 and TRBJ2-2; the match to TRBD2 covers 11 bases. Germline CDR1 and CDR2: LNHDA and SQIVND (reference sequence). Trimming took 3 bases from V and 6 from J; bases not matched to a gene: 6. The CDR3 runs 16 residues. CDR3 loop: CASSILTSGRSGELFF. The CDR3 DNA is TGTGCCAGTAGTATCCTCACTAGCGGGAGATCCGGGGAGCTGTTTTTT.

This clone was observed a handful of times. The chain joins TRBV11-2 to TRBJ2-1; the D gene is possibly TRBD2 (5 bases). The length of the CDR3 is 15 residues. V was clipped by 1 base and J by 1 base, with 8 bases between them. CDR1 and CDR2 from the germline V gene are SGHAT and FQNNGV. The CDR3 protein is CASSLVRGSYNEQFF. CDR3 DNA sequence: TGTGCCAGCAGCTTAGTAAGAGGGTCCTACAATGAGCAGTTCTTC.

The chain combines TRBV18 with TRBJ1-6; D is unresolved. The CDR3 is made up of 17 amino acids. The germline V gene has CDR1 KGHSH and CDR2 LQKENI. V lost 3 bases and J 1 base, leaving 13 bases between the germline ends. This CDR3 reads CASSPVLLGSYNSPLHF. The CDR3 DNA reads as TGTGCCAGCTCACCGGTGCTTCTGGGATCCTATAATTCACCCCTCCACTTT.

In its sample, this clone was seen once. V is TRBV27 and J is TRBJ2-7; possible D gene TRBD1, 6 bases. The CDR3 length is 16 residues. Germline lookup yields CDR1 MNHEY and CDR2 SMNVEV (reference sequence). The germline V and J ends were trimmed by 0 bases and 1 base, with 13 bases remaining between them. This CDR3 reads CASSLSPRTVSYEQYF. The DNA of the CDR3 is TGTGCCAGCAGTTTATCGCCCCGGACAGTTTCCTACGAGCAGTACTTC.